Listed below are T cell receptor beta chains from one sample, sequenced in a study of blood T cell repertoires in COVID-19. Sequencing used immunoSEQ multiplex PCR; TCRdb keeps in-frame clones, though not all of them. The data show 230,000 or so clones, about 91% seen once. What was sequenced was PBMCs or T cells enriched from blood (not recorded which). Receptors originate from a middle-aged woman with acute COVID-19. CDR3s include the opening cysteine and the closing phenylalanine or tryptophan. The order of the fields is CDR3 length, J gene, D gene, V gene, clone size, CDR3 protein, CDR3 DNA. A D gene is named only where the DNA matches it firmly. Expanded clones get a size class; other rows say once, few or many, or leave the size out.

len: 16
j_gene: TRBJ2-1
d_gene: TRBD2
v_gene: TRBV7-8
abundance: once
CDR3aa: CASSLGTLAVYNEQFF
CDR3nt: TGTGCCAGCAGCTTAGGAACCCTAGCGGTCTACAATGAGCAGTTCTTC

len: 15
j_gene: TRBJ1-6
d_gene: TRBD1
v_gene: TRBV7-9
abundance: .
CDR3aa: CASSYWTGGPSPLHF
CDR3nt: TGTGCCAGCAGCTACTGGACAGGGGGACCTTCACCCCTCCACTTT

len: 15
j_gene: TRBJ2-2
d_gene: .
v_gene: TRBV9
abundance: .
CDR3aa: CASSVRDSNTGELFF
CDR3nt: TGTGCCAGCAGCGTCAGGGACTCCAACACCGGGGAGCTGTTTTTT

len: 16
j_gene: TRBJ2-7
d_gene: TRBD1
v_gene: TRBV27
abundance: .
CDR3aa: CASRASRWTGGNEQYF
CDR3nt: TGTGCCAGCAGAGCCTCCCGTTGGACAGGGGGTAACGAGCAGTACTTC

len: 13
j_gene: TRBJ2-5
d_gene: .
v_gene: TRBV24-1
abundance: .
CDR3aa: CATGGTYQETQYF
CDR3nt: TGTGCCACCGGGGGCACCTACCAAGAGACCCAGTACTTC

len: 16
j_gene: TRBJ1-1
d_gene: TRBD1
v_gene: TRBV19
abundance: .
CDR3aa: CASSILRTGLNTEAFF
CDR3nt: TGTGCCAGTAGTATATTAAGGACAGGACTGAACACTGAAGCTTTCTTT

len: 15
j_gene: TRBJ2-3
d_gene: .
v_gene: TRBV5-4
abundance: once
CDR3aa: CASSLARGSTDTQYF
CDR3nt: TGTGCCAGCAGCTTGGCTCGCGGTAGCACAGATACGCAGTATTTT

len: 14
j_gene: TRBJ2-1
d_gene: TRBD2
v_gene: TRBV7-2
abundance: .
CDR3aa: CASSSPTSGDEQFF
CDR3nt: TGTGCCAGCAGCAGCCCTACTAGCGGGGATGAGCAGTTCTTC

len: 14
j_gene: TRBJ2-1
d_gene: .
v_gene: TRBV6-1
abundance: .
CDR3aa: CASSELAAYNEQFF
CDR3nt: TGTGCCAGCAGTGAACTAGCCGCTTACAATGAGCAGTTCTTC

len: 13
j_gene: TRBJ1-2
d_gene: .
v_gene: TRBV28
abundance: .
CDR3aa: CASSFTQADGYTF
CDR3nt: TGTGCCAGCAGTTTTACACAAGCGGATGGCTACACCTTC

len: 16
j_gene: TRBJ2-1
d_gene: .
v_gene: TRBV5-1
abundance: .
CDR3aa: CASSRNPQDGYNEQFF
CDR3nt: TGCGCCAGCAGCCGGAATCCCCAGGATGGCTACAATGAGCAGTTCTTC

len: 14
j_gene: TRBJ2-7
d_gene: TRBD2
v_gene: TRBV4-1
abundance: .
CDR3aa: CASSHTSGVNEQYF
CDR3nt: TGCGCCAGCAGCCACACTAGCGGGGTAAACGAGCAGTACTTC

len: 12
j_gene: TRBJ1-5
d_gene: .
v_gene: TRBV19
abundance: once
CDR3aa: CASSIGGQPQHF
CDR3nt: TGTGCCAGTAGTATAGGGGGCCAGCCCCAGCATTTT

len: 16
j_gene: TRBJ2-7
d_gene: TRBD2
v_gene: TRBV19
abundance: .
CDR3aa: CASSIGTSGVPYEQYF
CDR3nt: TGTGCCAGTAGTATAGGGACTAGCGGGGTGCCCTACGAGCAGTACTTC

len: 15
j_gene: TRBJ1-5
d_gene: TRBD1
v_gene: TRBV4-3
abundance: .
CDR3aa: CASSQTTGGKQPQHF
CDR3nt: TGCGCCAGCAGCCAAACGACAGGGGGTAAACAGCCCCAGCATTTT

len: 15
j_gene: TRBJ1-3
d_gene: TRBD1
v_gene: TRBV5-1
abundance: .
CDR3aa: CASSLQGNSGNTIYF
CDR3nt: TGCGCCAGCAGCTTACAGGGGAATTCTGGAAACACCATATATTTT

len: 14
j_gene: TRBJ1-1
d_gene: .
v_gene: TRBV5-1
abundance: .
CDR3aa: CASSLGQDWTEAFF
CDR3nt: TGCGCCAGCAGCTTGGGGCAGGACTGGACTGAAGCTTTCTTT

len: 15
j_gene: TRBJ1-2
d_gene: TRBD1
v_gene: TRBV7-9
abundance: few
CDR3aa: CASSLGQGAHNGYTF
CDR3nt: TGTGCCAGCAGCTTAGGACAGGGGGCGCATAATGGCTACACCTTC

len: 15
j_gene: TRBJ1-2
d_gene: .
v_gene: TRBV5-4
abundance: once
CDR3aa: CASSSRDTSQHGYTF
CDR3nt: TGTGCCAGCAGCTCCCGGGACACCTCCCAGCATGGCTACACCTTC

len: 15
j_gene: TRBJ1-2
d_gene: .
v_gene: TRBV5-4
abundance: .
CDR3aa: CASSLVRQRSYGYTF
CDR3nt: TGTGCCAGCAGCTTGGTTCGCCAGCGGAGCTATGGCTACACCTTC

len: 14
j_gene: TRBJ2-1
d_gene: .
v_gene: TRBV29-1
abundance: once
CDR3aa: CSVVKLVAYNEQFF
CDR3nt: TGCAGCGTTGTTAAGTTAGTAGCCTACAATGAGCAGTTCTTC

len: 13
j_gene: TRBJ1-2
d_gene: .
v_gene: TRBV20-1
abundance: .
CDR3aa: CSASPTGRDGYTF
CDR3nt: TGCAGTGCTAGTCCGACAGGACGGGATGGCTACACCTTC

len: 13
j_gene: TRBJ1-2
d_gene: .
v_gene: TRBV27
abundance: .
CDR3aa: CASSSGATRGYTF
CDR3nt: TGTGCCAGCAGTTCCGGAGCGACGCGGGGCTACACCTTC

len: 16
j_gene: TRBJ1-5
d_gene: TRBD1
v_gene: TRBV6-5
abundance: .
CDR3aa: CASSSGTVYSNQPQHF
CDR3nt: TGTGCCAGCAGTTCCGGGACAGTTTATAGCAATCAGCCCCAGCATTTT

len: 13
j_gene: TRBJ1-6
d_gene: TRBD1
v_gene: TRBV12-5
abundance: .
CDR3aa: CASGQGLRSPLHF
CDR3nt: TGTGCTAGTGGACAGGGGTTAAGATCACCCCTCCACTTT

len: 14
j_gene: TRBJ1-5
d_gene: .
v_gene: TRBV30
abundance: .
CDR3aa: CAWSVPGGNQPQHF
CDR3nt: TGTGCCTGGAGTGTACCGGGAGGCAATCAGCCCCAGCATTTT

len: 16
j_gene: TRBJ2-7
d_gene: TRBD1
v_gene: TRBV4-3
abundance: .
CDR3aa: CASSQDGTGITYEQYF
CDR3nt: TGCGCCAGCAGCCAAGACGGGACAGGTATTACCTACGAGCAGTACTTC

len: 13
j_gene: TRBJ1-3
d_gene: TRBD1
v_gene: TRBV12-3/TRBV12-4
abundance: .
CDR3aa: CASGDRGRGTIYF
CDR3nt: TGTGCCAGCGGGGACAGGGGCAGGGGCACCATATATTTT

len: 18
j_gene: TRBJ2-5
d_gene: .
v_gene: TRBV21-1
abundance: few
CDR3aa: CASSKAKKTGGRGETQYF
CDR3nt: TGTGCCAGCAGCAAAGCAAAGAAAACGGGCGGGAGAGGGGAGACCCAGTACTTC

len: 14
j_gene: TRBJ2-3
d_gene: .
v_gene: TRBV3-1/TRBV3-2
abundance: .
CDR3aa: CASSPTVLIDTQYF
CDR3nt: TGTGCCAGCAGCCCGACAGTTTTAATAGATACGCAGTATTTT

len: 18
j_gene: TRBJ2-7
d_gene: TRBD2
v_gene: TRBV29-1
abundance: .
CDR3aa: CSVASGTSGGPRAYEQYF
CDR3nt: TGCAGCGTTGCCTCCGGGACTAGCGGGGGGCCCAGAGCCTACGAGCAGTACTTC

len: 16
j_gene: TRBJ1-3
d_gene: .
v_gene: TRBV11-3
abundance: .
CDR3aa: CASSLGGRDSGNTIYF
CDR3nt: TGTGCCAGCAGCTTAGGAGGCAGAGATTCTGGAAACACCATATATTTT

len: 16
j_gene: TRBJ1-3
d_gene: TRBD1
v_gene: TRBV4-2
abundance: .
CDR3aa: CASSQEGQGKGNTIYF
CDR3nt: TGTGCCAGCAGCCAAGAGGGACAGGGGAAAGGAAACACCATATATTTT

len: 14
j_gene: TRBJ2-1
d_gene: TRBD2
v_gene: TRBV29-1
abundance: .
CDR3aa: CSVRLAGGYNEQFF
CDR3nt: TGCAGCGTTCGACTAGCGGGGGGTTACAATGAGCAGTTCTTC

len: 15
j_gene: TRBJ1-1
d_gene: .
v_gene: TRBV13
abundance: once
CDR3aa: CASSLDRVGNTEAFF
CDR3nt: TGTGCCAGCAGCTTAGACAGGGTAGGGAACACTGAAGCTTTCTTT

len: 20
j_gene: TRBJ2-3
d_gene: .
v_gene: TRBV7-2
abundance: .
CDR3aa: CASSLAVVEAGPFSTDTQYF
CDR3nt: TGTGCCAGCAGCTTAGCGGTCGTTGAGGCGGGACCGTTTAGCACAGATACGCAGTATTTT

len: 12
j_gene: TRBJ1-1
d_gene: .
v_gene: TRBV5-1
abundance: .
CDR3aa: CASSVVRDEAFF
CDR3nt: TGCGCCAGCAGCGTCGTGAGGGATGAAGCTTTCTTT

len: 16
j_gene: TRBJ1-2
d_gene: .
v_gene: TRBV21-1
abundance: .
CDR3aa: CASSFPQGAGQYGYTF
CDR3nt: TGTGCCAGCAGTTTCCCTCAGGGGGCAGGGCAGTATGGCTACACCTTC

len: 14
j_gene: TRBJ1-1
d_gene: .
v_gene: TRBV5-1
abundance: .
CDR3aa: CASSLGGTNTEAFF
CDR3nt: TGCGCCAGCAGCTTGGGCGGTACTAACACTGAAGCTTTCTTT

len: 17
j_gene: TRBJ2-3
d_gene: .
v_gene: TRBV19
abundance: .
CDR3aa: CASSPRVQGNRADTQYF
CDR3nt: TGTGCCAGTAGTCCACGGGTGCAGGGCAATAGGGCAGATACGCAGTATTTT

len: 14
j_gene: TRBJ1-2
d_gene: TRBD1
v_gene: TRBV7-2
abundance: .
CDR3aa: CASSRDRSNYGYTF
CDR3nt: TGTGCCAGCAGCCGGGACAGGAGCAACTATGGCTACACCTTC

len: 14
j_gene: TRBJ2-7
d_gene: TRBD1
v_gene: TRBV3-1/TRBV3-2
abundance: .
CDR3aa: CASSQTGGTYEQYF
CDR3nt: TGTGCCAGCAGCCAAACAGGGGGAACCTACGAGCAGTACTTC

len: 13
j_gene: TRBJ1-5
d_gene: .
v_gene: TRBV6-2/TRBV6-3
abundance: .
CDR3aa: CASNPTGHGPQHF
CDR3nt: TGTGCCAGCAACCCGACAGGTCACGGGCCCCAGCATTTT

len: 17
j_gene: TRBJ2-2
d_gene: TRBD2
v_gene: TRBV24-1
abundance: .
CDR3aa: CATMESGRALNTGELFF
CDR3nt: TGTGCCACCATGGAGAGCGGGAGGGCCTTGAACACCGGGGAGCTGTTTTTT

len: 15
j_gene: TRBJ2-3
d_gene: TRBD1
v_gene: TRBV18
abundance: .
CDR3aa: CASSPPAGTGKTQYF
CDR3nt: TGTGCCAGCTCACCACCGGCCGGGACAGGGAAGACGCAGTATTTT

len: 12
j_gene: TRBJ1-2
d_gene: .
v_gene: TRBV29-1
abundance: .
CDR3aa: CSVETQGYGYTF
CDR3nt: TGCAGCGTTGAGACACAGGGCTATGGCTACACCTTC

len: 15
j_gene: TRBJ1-3
d_gene: .
v_gene: TRBV18
abundance: .
CDR3aa: CASSPGAGSFDTIYF
CDR3nt: TGTGCCAGCTCACCAGGCGCCGGGTCGTTTGACACCATATATTTT

len: 16
j_gene: TRBJ1-1
d_gene: TRBD1
v_gene: TRBV2
abundance: .
CDR3aa: CASSSDRGGSKTEAFF
CDR3nt: TGTGCCAGCAGCTCCGACAGGGGTGGGTCGAAAACTGAAGCTTTCTTT

len: 16
j_gene: TRBJ2-2
d_gene: TRBD1
v_gene: TRBV24-1
abundance: .
CDR3aa: CATSDTGTGRTGELFF
CDR3nt: TGTGCCACCAGTGACACCGGGACAGGAAGGACCGGGGAGCTGTTTTTT

len: 14
j_gene: TRBJ2-1
d_gene: .
v_gene: TRBV7-9
abundance: .
CDR3aa: CASSFGQGVNEQFF
CDR3nt: TGTGCCAGCAGCTTCGGGCAGGGCGTCAATGAGCAGTTCTTC

len: 17
j_gene: TRBJ2-1
d_gene: TRBD2
v_gene: TRBV5-6
abundance: .
CDR3aa: CASSFGIAGGSYNEQFF
CDR3nt: TGTGCCAGCAGCTTCGGGATAGCGGGAGGCTCCTACAATGAGCAGTTCTTC

len: 15
j_gene: TRBJ2-5
d_gene: TRBD1
v_gene: TRBV30
abundance: .
CDR3aa: CAWSVPTGGVETQYF
CDR3nt: TGTGCCTGGAGTGTCCCAACAGGGGGTGTAGAGACCCAGTACTTC

len: 13
j_gene: TRBJ1-2
d_gene: .
v_gene: TRBV30
abundance: .
CDR3aa: CAWSGKRAVGYTF
CDR3nt: TGTGCCTGGAGCGGGAAGCGGGCGGTAGGCTACACCTTC

len: 15
j_gene: TRBJ1-1
d_gene: .
v_gene: TRBV30
abundance: .
CDR3aa: CAWSPLGTMNTEAFF
CDR3nt: TGTGCCTGGAGTCCCCTGGGGACTATGAACACTGAAGCTTTCTTT